This is a list of T cell receptor beta chains from one sample in a study of vaccination and CD4 T cells after COVID-19. No cognate antigen is known for these TCRs. TCRdb re-derived calls from the PCR reads in MiXCR, one entry per CDR3 protein. The sample lists about 14,000 distinct CDR3 sequences, roughly 55% occurring once. The specimen was CD4+ T cells from blood, cultured in vitro. These receptors were collected from a human donor who had recovered from COVID-19. Each CDR3 is given with its conserved first and last residue.

CASSKGAVGYTF	TRBJ1-2	TRBV21-1
CASSLDTGSDYEQYF	TRBJ2-7	TRBV11-1
CSARVFQGSYEQYF	TRBJ2-7	TRBV20-1
CASGYGDYEQYF	TRBJ2-7	TRBV6-1
CASSLDGDSYNEQFF	TRBJ2-1	TRBV5-5
CASSWAGTSDSTDTQYF	TRBJ2-3	TRBV5-1
CASSPAGSTDTQYF	TRBJ2-3	TRBV7-3
CASSPRRAHYEQYF	TRBJ2-7	TRBV27
CASYGTLTGELFF	TRBJ2-2	TRBV28
CASSRPTGGSTGELFF	TRBJ2-2	TRBV21-1
CASSQGWDTEAFF	TRBJ1-1	TRBV3-1
CASSDSDSTDTQYF	TRBJ2-3	TRBV6-4
CSASTRIRLYEQFF	TRBJ2-1	TRBV20-1
CASSQVRGARGTGELFF	TRBJ2-2	TRBV4-2
CASSTDGNNYGYTF	TRBJ1-2	TRBV7-2
CASSLDRRQPQHF	TRBJ1-5	TRBV11-2
CASSATPGGMNTEAFF	TRBJ1-1	TRBV11-2
CASSLGLAGVYEQFF	TRBJ2-1	TRBV11-1
CASSEGTGNQPQHF	TRBJ1-5	TRBV5-1
CASSWTGATEAFF	TRBJ1-1	TRBV2